Following are 20 T cell receptor beta chains from one sample sequenced in a study of T cell responses to AZD1222 COVID-19 vaccine (dated by TCRdb to the early 2020s). Taken with the paper, the label for time point translates to: baseline before first vaccination. Library prep was done by the immunoSEQ multiplex PCR assay. The immuneACCESS repertoire file appears here via TCRdb, limited to in-frame rearrangements. These files lack a portion of the clones; in checked studies, under half of the deficit traces to unresolved V genes, and the cause of the others is not known. This sample comprises some 110,000 clones, 88% of them detected only once. The ten most abundant clones make up about 4.7% of the sample. The material was peripheral blood, obtained on day 0 of AZD1222 vaccination. Receptors were obtained from an adult in good health.

This chain uses TRBV7-6 with TRBJ2-6; D ambiguous. The CDR3 is 18 amino acids. Germline loops: CDR1 SGHVS, CDR2 FNYEAQ. The V end was cut by 1 base, the J end by 0 bases, with 13 bases between. The CDR3 nucleotides are TGTGCCAGCAGCTTAGGTTTCGGAATTAGCTCTGGGGCCAACGTCCTGACTTTC. The encoded protein is CASSLGFGISSGANVLTF.

For this clone: Its ends do not fully match the called genes, so a read error is possible. This chain joins TRBV5-6 and TRBJ1-2; D gene unclear. CDR1 is SGHDT and CDR2 is YYEEEE in the germline V gene. This CDR3 region has 19 residues. The CDR3: CASGFGRLPPSPTSYGYTF. The DNA of the CDR3 is TGTGCCAGCGGCTTTGGACGCCTACCGCCTTCCCCCACCTCCTATGGCTACACCTTC.

V gene TRBV6-6 combines with J gene TRBJ1-1, with 8 bases aligning to TRBD1. Germline CDR1 MNHNY, CDR2 SVGAGI (reference sequence). The trim removed 9 bases at V and 5 bases at J, leaving 17 bases unmatched. This CDR3 is built from 16 residues. The CDR3 coding sequence is TGTGCCAGTTCCCCCTGGCGGGACAGGAAACATACTGAAGCTTTCTTT. Translating gives CASSPWRDRKHTEAFF.

The rearrangement joins TRBV5-1 to TRBJ2-5, with no clear D. The CDR3 runs to 15 residues. V was pared by 2 bases and J by 1 base, with 12 bases between. The germline CDR1 and CDR2 sequences are SGHRS and YFSETQ. The CDR3 coding sequence is TGCGCCAGCAGCTTAATTGGGTCGTCCCAAGAGACCCAGTACTTC. Translated: CASSLIGSSQETQYF.

The CDR3 bases are TGTGCCAGTATAGCGGGAGGTGAGCAGTTCTTC. It yields the protein CASIAGGEQFF. V and J are TRBV5-5 and TRBJ2-1, with 10 bases aligning to TRBD2. Germline V gene sequence: CDR1 SGHKS, CDR2 YYEKEE (reference sequence). CDR3 length equals 11 residues. J gave up 9 bases and V 8 bases, and 2 bases lay outside the gene matches.

The gene calls are TRBV28 and TRBJ1-6; D gene uncertain. V was shortened by 2 bases and J by 3 bases, with 8 bases between the two germline ends. There are 15 residues in the CDR3. CDR1 MDHEN and CDR2 SYDVKM come from the germline V gene. The DNA for the CDR3 is TGTGCCAGCAGTTTAAGGGTCCTCTATAATTCACCCCTCCACTTT. Amino acids: CASSLRVLYNSPLHF.

The count of this clone is one. J is TRBJ2-3 and V is TRBV5-4; 9 nucleotides line up with TRBD2. CDR1 and CDR2 from the germline V gene are SGHNT and YYREEE (reference sequence). After removal of 1 base from V and 0 bases from J, the junction contained 6 bases not matched to a gene. The CDR3 is 17 residues long. As DNA, the CDR3 is TGTGCCAGCAGCTTGCGTGTGGCGGGGGGGAGCACAGATACGCAGTATTTT. Translating it yields CASSLRVAGGSTDTQYF.

In this sample, this clone turned up once. V gene TRBV10-3 combines with J gene TRBJ1-2, with D possibly being TRBD1 (6 bases). The V gene lost 5 bases and the J gene lost 8 bases, with 9 bases spanning the gap. CDR1 and CDR2 from the germline V gene are ENHRY and SYGVKD. The CDR3 length is 11 residues. DNA of the CDR3: TGTGCCATCAGTTTCACAGGGGGCTACACCTTC. As protein: CAISFTGGYTF.

The chain links TRBV4-1 to TRBJ2-3, with D perhaps TRBD2 (6 bases). Germline values: CDR1 MGHRA, CDR2 YSYEKL. Trimming took 1 base from V and 3 from J, leaving 17 bases between them. The CDR3 covers 17 residues. CDR3 loop: CASSQGKGRRETDTQYF. CDR3 coding DNA: TGCGCCAGCAGCCAAGGCAAAGGTAGACGGGAGACAGATACGCAGTATTTT.

V usage is TRBV7-9 and J usage is TRBJ2-1; D remains ambiguous. Germline CDR1 SEHNR, CDR2 FQNEAQ (reference sequence). This CDR3 has 12 residues. Trimming took off 1 base at V and 5 bases at J, with 3 bases between the two ends. This CDR3 is CASSLVHNEQFF. In DNA, the CDR3 is TGTGCCAGCAGCTTAGTCCACAATGAGCAGTTCTTC.

This chain links TRBV30 with TRBJ1-2; no clear D. The germline V gene encodes CDR1 GTSNPN and CDR2 SVGIG (reference sequence). V was trimmed by 2 bases and J by 4 bases, leaving 11 bases between them. This CDR3 is built from 13 residues. CDR3 region: CAWSLGGGYGYTF. The CDR3 DNA is TGTGCCTGGAGTTTGGGAGGCGGCTATGGCTACACCTTC.

The rearrangement joins TRBV27 to TRBJ2-5; tentatively, D is TRBD1 (5 bases). The CDR3 is 13 amino acids. Trimming removed 5 bases at V and 4 bases at J, with 11 bases between. Germline V CDR1 and CDR2: MNHEY, SMNVEV (reference sequence). The CDR3 DNA sequence: TGTGCCAGCAGTCCCCAGGGAAGAGAGACCCAGTACTTC. This gives the protein CASSPQGRETQYF.

The chain combines TRBV18 with TRBJ1-1; D uncertain. The CDR3 is made up of 13 amino acids. The germline gives CDR1 KGHSH, CDR2 LQKENI. V shed 6 bases and J shed 1 base, with 9 bases lying between them. The CDR3 region is CASSLSQNTEAFF. As DNA, the CDR3 is TGTGCCAGCTCGCTCTCACAGAACACTGAAGCTTTCTTT. The whole variable domain, filled in from reference TRBV18 and TRBJ1-1, reads NAGVMQNPRHLVRRRGQEARLRCSPMKGHSHVYWYRQLPEEGLKFMVYLQKENIIDESGMPKERFSAEFPKEGPSILRIQQVVRGDSAAYFCASSLSQNTEAFFGQGTRLTVV.

The J gene is TRBJ2-1, the V gene TRBV28, with TRBD2 matching over 8 bases. The germline CDR1 and CDR2 sequences are MDHEN and SYDVKM. The CDR3 length is 15 residues. V lost 9 bases and J lost 6; bases outside the gene matches: 13. The CDR3: CASTTPGGSPNEQFF. For the CDR3, the DNA is TGTGCCAGTACAACCCCGGGAGGGAGCCCCAATGAGCAGTTCTTC. The variable domain in full, completed from reference TRBV28 and TRBJ2-1, reads DVKVTQSSRYLVKRTGEKVFLECVQDMDHENMFWYRQDPGLGLRLIYFSYDVKMKEKGDIPEGYSVSREKKERFSLILESASTNQTSMYLCASTTPGGSPNEQFFGPGTRLTVL.

The rearrangement joins TRBV4-2 to TRBJ2-4, with 16 nucleotides matching TRBD2. The CDR3 runs 17 residues. The V segment lost 3 bases and the J segment 6 bases; nucleotides outside the gene matches: 5. CDR1 and CDR2 (germline): LGHNA, YNFKEQ. DNA of the CDR3: TGTGCCAGCAGCCAGGGGGGGACTAGCGGGAGGGGAAACATTCAGTACTTC. This translates into CASSQGGTSGRGNIQYF.

V usage is TRBV7-2 and J usage is TRBJ2-1, with TRBD1 identical over 7 bases. The CDR3 spans 15 residues. CDR1 and CDR2 from the germline V gene are SGHTA and FQGNSA. Trimming removed 4 bases from V and 4 bases from J; junction bases left unmatched: 7. CDR3 sequence (DNA): TGTGCCAGCAGCTCCGACAGGGCCGAGTACAATGAGCAGTTCTTC. This translates into CASSSDRAEYNEQFF.

This chain uses TRBV7-6 with TRBJ2-1; possibly TRBD2 for D (6 bases). Germline CDR1 and CDR2: SGHVS and FNYEAQ. V was pared by 3 bases and J by 7 bases, with 16 bases between. This CDR3 is 15 amino acids long. The CDR3 protein is CASSFGPGERNEQFF. The DNA of the CDR3 is TGTGCCAGCAGCTTTGGTCCGGGAGAGAGGAATGAGCAGTTCTTC.

V gene TRBV29-1 combines with J gene TRBJ2-3; TRBD2 aligns across 9 bases. The trim removed 4 bases at V and 0 bases at J, leaving 5 bases unmatched. CDR3 size: 15 residues. Per the germline V gene, CDR1 is SQVTM and CDR2 is ANQGSEA. For the CDR3, the DNA is TGCAGCGTTGTGCCAGCGGGGGGAAGCACAGATACGCAGTATTTT. Amino acids: CSVVPAGGSTDTQYF.

The CDR3 bases are TGTGCCAGTAAGATGCCCGGGACGGTGAACACTGAAGCTTTCTTT. Its protein is CASKMPGTVNTEAFF. V is TRBV19 and J is TRBJ1-1; D may be TRBD1 (5 bases). In germline, CDR1 is LNHDA, CDR2 SQIVND (reference sequence). V lost 7 bases and J lost 0, with 15 bases in between. The CDR3 sequence is 15 residues long. The full variable domain, in which reference TRBV19 and TRBJ1-1 provide the parts outside the CDR3, is DGGITQSPKYLFRKEGQNVTLSCEQNLNHDAMYWYRQDPGQGLRLIYYSQIVNDFQKGDIAEGYSVSREKKESFPLTVTSAQKNPTAFYLCASKMPGTVNTEAFFGQGTRLTVV.

The chain combines TRBV4-3 with TRBJ2-7; TRBD2 aligns across 8 bases. Per germline, CDR1 LGHNA and CDR2 YSLEER. V shed 0 bases, J shed 3 bases, and the junction held 7 bases outside the gene matches. The CDR3 consists of 16 residues. Here the CDR3 reads CASSQDSGGAYYEQYF. CDR3 nucleotides: TGCGCCAGCAGCCAAGATTCGGGGGGGGCATACTACGAGCAGTACTTC.